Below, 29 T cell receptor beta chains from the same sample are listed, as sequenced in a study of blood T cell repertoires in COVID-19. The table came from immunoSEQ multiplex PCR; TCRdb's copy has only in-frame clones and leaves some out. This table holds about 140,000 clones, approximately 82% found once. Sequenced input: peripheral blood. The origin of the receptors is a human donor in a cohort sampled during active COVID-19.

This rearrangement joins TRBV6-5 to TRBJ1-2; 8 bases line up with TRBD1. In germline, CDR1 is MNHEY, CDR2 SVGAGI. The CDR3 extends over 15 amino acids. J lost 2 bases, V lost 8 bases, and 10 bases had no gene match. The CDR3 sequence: CASGNSRDRNYGYTF. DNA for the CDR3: TGTGCCAGCGGTAACTCGAGGGACAGGAACTATGGCTACACCTTC.

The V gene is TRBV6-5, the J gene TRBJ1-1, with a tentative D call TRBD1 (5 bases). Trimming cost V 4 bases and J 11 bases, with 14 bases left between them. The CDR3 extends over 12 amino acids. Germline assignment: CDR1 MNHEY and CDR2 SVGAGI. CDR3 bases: TGTGCCAGCAGTTCCCCAGGGTCGGGCGCTTTCTTT. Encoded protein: CASSSPGSGAFF.

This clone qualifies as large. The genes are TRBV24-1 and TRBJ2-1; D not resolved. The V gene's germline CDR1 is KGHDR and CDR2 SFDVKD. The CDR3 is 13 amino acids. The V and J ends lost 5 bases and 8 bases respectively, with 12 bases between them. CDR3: CATSVGSLDEQFF. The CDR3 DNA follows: TGTGCCACCAGTGTTGGTAGTCTAGATGAGCAGTTCTTC.

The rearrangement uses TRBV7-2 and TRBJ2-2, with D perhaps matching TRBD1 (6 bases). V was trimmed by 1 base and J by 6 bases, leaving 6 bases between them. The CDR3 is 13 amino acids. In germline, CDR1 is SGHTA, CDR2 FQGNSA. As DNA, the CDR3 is TGTGCCAGCAGCTTAGACAGGGCCGGGGAGCTGTTTTTT. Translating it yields CASSLDRAGELFF.

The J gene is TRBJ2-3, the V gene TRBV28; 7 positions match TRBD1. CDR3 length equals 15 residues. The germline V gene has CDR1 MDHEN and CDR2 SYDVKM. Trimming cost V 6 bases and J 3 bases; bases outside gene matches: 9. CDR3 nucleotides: TGTGCCAGCAGGCCCCGGGGCAGGGGGACAGATACGCAGTATTTT. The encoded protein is CASRPRGRGTDTQYF. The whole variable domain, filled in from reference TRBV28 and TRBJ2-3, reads DVKVTQSSRYLVKRTGEKVFLECVQDMDHENMFWYRQDPGLGLRLIYFSYDVKMKEKGDIPEGYSVSREKKERFSLILESASTNQTSMYLCASRPRGRGTDTQYFGPGTRLTVL.

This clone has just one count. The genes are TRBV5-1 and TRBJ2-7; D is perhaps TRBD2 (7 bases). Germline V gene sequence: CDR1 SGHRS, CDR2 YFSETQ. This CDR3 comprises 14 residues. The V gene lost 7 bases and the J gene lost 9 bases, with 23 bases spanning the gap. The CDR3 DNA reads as TGCGCCAGCGCCCGGACAGACCAGCGGGGCACGCAGTACTTC. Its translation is CASARTDQRGTQYF.

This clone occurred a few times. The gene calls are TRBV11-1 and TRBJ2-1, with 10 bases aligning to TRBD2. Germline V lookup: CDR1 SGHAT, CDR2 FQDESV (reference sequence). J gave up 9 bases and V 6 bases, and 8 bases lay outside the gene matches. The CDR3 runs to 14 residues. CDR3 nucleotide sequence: TGTGCCAGCAGAAGAGCGGGAGGGCCGATTGAGCAGTTCTTC. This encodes CASRRAGGPIEQFF.

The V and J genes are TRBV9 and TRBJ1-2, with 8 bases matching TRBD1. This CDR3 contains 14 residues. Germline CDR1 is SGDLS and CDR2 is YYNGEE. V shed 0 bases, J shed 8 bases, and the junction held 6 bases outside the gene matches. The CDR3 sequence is CASSVGAQGGGYTF. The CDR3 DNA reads TGTGCCAGCAGCGTAGGCGCACAGGGGGGCGGCTACACCTTC.

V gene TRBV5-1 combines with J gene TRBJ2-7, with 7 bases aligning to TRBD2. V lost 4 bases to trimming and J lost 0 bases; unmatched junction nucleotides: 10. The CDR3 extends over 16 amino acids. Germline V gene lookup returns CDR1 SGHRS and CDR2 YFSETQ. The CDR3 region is CASSTMGGMTSYEQYF. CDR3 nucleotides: TGCGCCAGCAGCACAATGGGGGGGATGACCTCCTACGAGCAGTACTTC.

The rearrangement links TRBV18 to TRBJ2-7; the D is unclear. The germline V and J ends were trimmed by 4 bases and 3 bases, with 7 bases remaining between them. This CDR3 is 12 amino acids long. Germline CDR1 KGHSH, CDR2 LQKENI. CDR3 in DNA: TGTGCCAGCTCACTGATCGGCTACGAGCAGTACTTC. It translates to CASSLIGYEQYF.

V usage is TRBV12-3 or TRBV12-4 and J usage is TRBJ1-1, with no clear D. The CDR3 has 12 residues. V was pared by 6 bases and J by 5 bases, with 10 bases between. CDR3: CASREGRTEAFF. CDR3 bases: TGTGCCAGCAGAGAGGGTCGAACTGAAGCTTTCTTT.

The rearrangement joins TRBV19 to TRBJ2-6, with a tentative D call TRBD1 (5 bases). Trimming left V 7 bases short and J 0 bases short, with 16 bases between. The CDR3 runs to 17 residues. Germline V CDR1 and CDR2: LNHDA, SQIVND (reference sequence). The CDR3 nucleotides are TGTGCCAGTAACCAAGGGGCTATGGCCTCTGGGGCCAACGTCCTGACTTTC. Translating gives CASNQGAMASGANVLTF.

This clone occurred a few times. The CDR3 coding sequence is TGTGCCAGCAGTCAAAGACTAGCGGGGAACAATGAGCAGTTCTTC. Translating gives CASSQRLAGNNEQFF. This chain connects TRBV7-2 to TRBJ2-1, with 11 bases lining up with TRBD2. CDR3 size: 15 residues. In germline, CDR1 is SGHTA, CDR2 FQGNSA. The junction had 6 bases not matched to a gene; V was cut back by 6 bases and J by 5 bases. Full variable domain (missing parts from reference TRBV7-2 and TRBJ2-1): GAGVSQSPSNKVTEKGKDVELRCDPISGHTALYWYRQSLGQGLEFLIYFQGNSAPDKSGLPSDRFSAERTGGSVSTLTIQRTQQEDSAVYLCASSQRLAGNNEQFFGPGTRLTVL.

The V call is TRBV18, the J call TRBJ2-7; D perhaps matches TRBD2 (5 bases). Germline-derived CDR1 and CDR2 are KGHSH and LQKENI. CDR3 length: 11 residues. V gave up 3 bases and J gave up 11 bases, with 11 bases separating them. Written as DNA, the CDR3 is TGTGCCAGCTCACCCGGGGATAACAAGTACTTC. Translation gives CASSPGDNKYF.

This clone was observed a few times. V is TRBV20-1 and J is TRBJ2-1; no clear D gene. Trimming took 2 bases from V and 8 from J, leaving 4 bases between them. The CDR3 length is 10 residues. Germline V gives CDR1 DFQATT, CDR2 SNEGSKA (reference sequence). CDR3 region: CSARSDEQFF. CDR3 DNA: TGCAGTGCTAGATCCGATGAGCAGTTCTTC.

Here the CDR3 reads CASSSYRGESTEAFF. The CDR3 coding sequence is TGTGCCAGCAGCTCGTACAGGGGAGAGTCCACTGAAGCTTTCTTT. The chain employs TRBV9 and TRBJ1-1; 7 nucleotides line up with TRBD1. Trimming at V came to 4 bases and at J to 4 bases, leaving 10 bases not matched to a gene. The CDR3 sequence is 15 residues long. In germline, CDR1 is SGDLS, CDR2 YYNGEE.

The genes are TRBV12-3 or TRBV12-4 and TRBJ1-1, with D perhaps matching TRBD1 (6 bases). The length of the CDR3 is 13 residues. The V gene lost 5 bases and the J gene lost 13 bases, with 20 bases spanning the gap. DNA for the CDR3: TGTGCCAGCAGTCCTCCGGGACACCATCGGGTTTTCTTT. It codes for CASSPPGHHRVFF.

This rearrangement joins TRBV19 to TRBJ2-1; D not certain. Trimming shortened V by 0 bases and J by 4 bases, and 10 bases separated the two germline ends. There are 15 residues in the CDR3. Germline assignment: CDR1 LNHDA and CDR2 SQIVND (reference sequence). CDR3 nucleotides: TGTGCCAGTAGTATAGAGCAGGATCTATACAATGAGCAGTTCTTC. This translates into CASSIEQDLYNEQFF.

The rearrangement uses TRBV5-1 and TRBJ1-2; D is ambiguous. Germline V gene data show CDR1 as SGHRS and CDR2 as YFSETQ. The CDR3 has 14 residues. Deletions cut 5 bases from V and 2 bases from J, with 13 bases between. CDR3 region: CASRLSHPNYGYTF. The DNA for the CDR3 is TGCGCCAGCAGACTCTCTCATCCCAACTATGGCTACACCTTC.

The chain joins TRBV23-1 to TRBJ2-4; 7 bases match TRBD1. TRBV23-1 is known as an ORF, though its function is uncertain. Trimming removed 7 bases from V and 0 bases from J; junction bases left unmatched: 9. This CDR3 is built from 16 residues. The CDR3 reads CASTLGQPLAKNIQYF. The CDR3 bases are TGCGCCAGCACCTTGGGACAGCCTTTAGCCAAAAACATTCAGTACTTC.

The CDR3 sequence: CASGTDSYEQYF. The CDR3 DNA is TGTGCCAGTGGGACAGATTCCTACGAGCAGTACTTC. The chain carries TRBV2 and TRBJ2-7; 7 bases agree with TRBD1. The germline V gene has CDR1 SNHLY and CDR2 FYNNEI. The V and J ends lost 9 bases and 1 base, in that order; junction bases with no gene match: 3. The CDR3 contains 12 residues. The full variable domain, rest sourced from reference TRBV2 and TRBJ2-7, is EPEVTQTPSHQVTQMGQEVILRCVPISNHLYFYWYRQILGQKVEFLVSFYNNEISEKSEIFDDQFSVERPDGSNFTLKIRSTKLEDSAMYFCASGTDSYEQYFGPGTRLTVT.

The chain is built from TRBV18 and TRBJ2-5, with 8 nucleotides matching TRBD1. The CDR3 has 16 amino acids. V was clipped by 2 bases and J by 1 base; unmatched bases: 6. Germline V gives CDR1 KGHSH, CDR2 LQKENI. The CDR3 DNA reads TGTGCCAGCTCACCATTTTCAGGGACAGGCCAAGAGACCCAGTACTTC. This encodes CASSPFSGTGQETQYF.

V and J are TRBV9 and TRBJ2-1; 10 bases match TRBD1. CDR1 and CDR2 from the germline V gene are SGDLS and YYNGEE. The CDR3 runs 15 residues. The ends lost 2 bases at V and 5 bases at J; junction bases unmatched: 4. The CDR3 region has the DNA TGTGCCAGCAGCGTCGACAGGGGGCCCAACAATGAGCAGTTCTTC. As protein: CASSVDRGPNNEQFF.

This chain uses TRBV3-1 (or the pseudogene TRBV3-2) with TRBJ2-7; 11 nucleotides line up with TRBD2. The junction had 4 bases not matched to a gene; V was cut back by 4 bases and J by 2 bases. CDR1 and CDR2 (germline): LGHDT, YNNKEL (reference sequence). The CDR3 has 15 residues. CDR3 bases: TGTGCCAGCAGCCCGACTAGCGGGATGACCTACGAGCAGTACTTC. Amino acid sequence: CASSPTSGMTYEQYF.

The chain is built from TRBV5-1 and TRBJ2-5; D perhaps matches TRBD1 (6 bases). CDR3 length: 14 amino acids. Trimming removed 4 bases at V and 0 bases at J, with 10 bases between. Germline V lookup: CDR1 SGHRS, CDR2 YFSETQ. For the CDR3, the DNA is TGCGCCAGCAGCATGGACAGTTACCAAGAGACCCAGTACTTC. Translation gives CASSMDSYQETQYF.

The CDR3 reads CASSRGGTSGRWEQYF. The CDR3 nucleotides read TGTGCCAGCAGCCGGGGGGGGACTAGCGGGAGATGGGAGCAGTACTTC. The chain couples TRBV28 to TRBJ2-7, with 14 bases fitting TRBD2. The CDR3 runs to 16 residues. V dropped 6 bases and J dropped 7; count of bases not matched to a gene: 11. Germline loops: CDR1 MDHEN, CDR2 SYDVKM.

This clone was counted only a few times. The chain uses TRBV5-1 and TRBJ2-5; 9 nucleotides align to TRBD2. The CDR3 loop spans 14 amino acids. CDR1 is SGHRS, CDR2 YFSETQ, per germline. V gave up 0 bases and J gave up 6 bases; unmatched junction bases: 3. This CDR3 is CASSLGSGRQTQYF. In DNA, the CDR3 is TGCGCCAGCAGCTTGGGTAGCGGGAGACAGACCCAGTACTTC. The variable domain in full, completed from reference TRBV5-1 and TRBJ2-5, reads KAGVTQTPRYLIKTRGQQVTLSCSPISGHRSVSWYQQTPGQGLQFLFEYFSETQRNKGNFPGRFSGRQFSNSRSEMNVSTLELGDSALYLCASSLGSGRQTQYFGPGTRLLVL.

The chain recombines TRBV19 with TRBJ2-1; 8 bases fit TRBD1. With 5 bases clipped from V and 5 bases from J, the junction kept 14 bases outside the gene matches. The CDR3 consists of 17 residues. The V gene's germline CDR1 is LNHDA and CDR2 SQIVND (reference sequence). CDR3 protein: CASSARGTGRKNNEQFF. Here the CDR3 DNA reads TGTGCCAGTAGTGCAAGGGGGACAGGACGAAAGAACAATGAGCAGTTCTTC.

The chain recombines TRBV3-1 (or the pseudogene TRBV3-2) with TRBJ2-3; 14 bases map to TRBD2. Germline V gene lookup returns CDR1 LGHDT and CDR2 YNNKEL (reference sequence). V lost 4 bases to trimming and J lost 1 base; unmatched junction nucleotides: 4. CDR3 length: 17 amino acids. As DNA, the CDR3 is TGTGCCAGCAGCCGGGGACTAGCGGGAGTCGGCACAGATACGCAGTATTTT. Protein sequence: CASSRGLAGVGTDTQYF.